This record covers a single TCR beta chain. Antigen: not known. Germline CDR1 SGHRS, CDR2 YFSETQ. J gave up 7 bases and V 0 bases, and 1 base lay outside the gene matches. The CDR3 extends over 14 amino acids. The sample is drawn from a study of T cells in localized non-small cell lung cancer. Study findings and constraints: Clonality of T cells reached its maximum in uninvolved adjacent lung, surpassing tumor.

Some clones are missing from TCRdb's copy, which holds only in-frame ones; the method was immunoSEQ multiplex PCR. The sample has roughly 24,000 clones; 85% to 90% are singletons. J is TRBJ2-1 and V is TRBV5-1; 10 bases are a match to TRBD2. The receptor comes from a woman aged 35 to 70 with stage I lung adenocarcinoma. Source: peripheral blood, taken before any cancer treatment. The CDR3 loop is CASSLGSGRNEQFF. The CDR3 nucleotides read TGCGCCAGCAGCTTGGGTAGCGGGAGGAATGAGCAGTTCTTC.